This T cell receptor (beta chain) was recovered during a study of beta chain features in type 1 diabetes. Study-wide results and caveats: For cells with high TCR expression, cDNA sequencing could yield over-representation.

As to this clone: The antigen is not known.

Since all of the isolated RNA was reverse transcribed, expressed TCRB transcripts were what got sequenced. Repertoires were generated with immunoSEQ multiplex PCR, while TCRdb's copy carries only in-frame clones and drops some. The repertoire consists of some 410,000 clones, with about 15% occurring once and the leading ten covering under 0.04%. Trimming removed 0 bases from V and 7 bases from J, with 11 bases in between. This CDR3 is 14 amino acids long. Germline V gene data show CDR1 as SGHNT and CDR2 as YYREEE (reference sequence). All sorted populations exceeded 95% purity. Sequenced material: naive CD4+ T cells from blood. The sequence derives from a man aged 30 to 39 in good health. The V and J genes are TRBV5-4 and TRBJ2-4, with D hard to call. In nucleotides, the CDR3 is TGTGCCAGCAGCTTGGCGGATCCCGGGAACATTCAGTACTTC. This codes for CASSLADPGNIQYF.